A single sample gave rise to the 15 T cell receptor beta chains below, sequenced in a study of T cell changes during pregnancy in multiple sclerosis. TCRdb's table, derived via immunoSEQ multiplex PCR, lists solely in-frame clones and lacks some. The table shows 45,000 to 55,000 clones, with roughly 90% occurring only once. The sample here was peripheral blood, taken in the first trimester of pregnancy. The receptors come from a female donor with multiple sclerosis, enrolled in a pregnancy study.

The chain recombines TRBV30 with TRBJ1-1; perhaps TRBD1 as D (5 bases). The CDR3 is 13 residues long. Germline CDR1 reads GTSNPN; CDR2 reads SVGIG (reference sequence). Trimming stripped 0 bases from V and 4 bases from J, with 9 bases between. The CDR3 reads CAWSVGEGTEAFF. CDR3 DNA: TGTGCCTGGAGTGTAGGGGAAGGCACTGAAGCTTTCTTT.

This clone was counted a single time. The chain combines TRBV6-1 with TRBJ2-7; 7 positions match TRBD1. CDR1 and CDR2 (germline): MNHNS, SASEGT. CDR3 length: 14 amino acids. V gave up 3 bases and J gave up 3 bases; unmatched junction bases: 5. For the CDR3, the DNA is TGTGCCAGCAGTGAGAGCAGGGGGTTCTACGAGCAGTACTTC. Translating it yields CASSESRGFYEQYF.

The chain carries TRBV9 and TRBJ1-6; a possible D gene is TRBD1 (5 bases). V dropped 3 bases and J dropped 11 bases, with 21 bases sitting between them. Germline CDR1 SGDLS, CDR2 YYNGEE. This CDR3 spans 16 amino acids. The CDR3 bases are TGTGCCAGCAGCGGGTATCGATGGGCCTCGGGGGCACCCCTCCACTTT. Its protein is CASSGYRWASGAPLHF. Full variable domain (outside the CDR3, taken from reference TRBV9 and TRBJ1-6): DSGVTQTPKHLITATGQRVTLRCSPRSGDLSVYWYQQSLDQGLQFLIQYYNGEERAKGNILERFSAQQFPDLHSELNLSSLELGDSALYFCASSGYRWASGAPLHFGNGTRLTVT.

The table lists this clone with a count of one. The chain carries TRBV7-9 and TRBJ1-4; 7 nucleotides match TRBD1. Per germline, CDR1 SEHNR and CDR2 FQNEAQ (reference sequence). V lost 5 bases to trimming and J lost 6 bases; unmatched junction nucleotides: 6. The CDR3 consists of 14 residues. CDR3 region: CASSPGQRDEKLFF. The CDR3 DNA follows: TGTGCCAGCAGCCCGGGACAGCGAGATGAAAAACTGTTTTTT.

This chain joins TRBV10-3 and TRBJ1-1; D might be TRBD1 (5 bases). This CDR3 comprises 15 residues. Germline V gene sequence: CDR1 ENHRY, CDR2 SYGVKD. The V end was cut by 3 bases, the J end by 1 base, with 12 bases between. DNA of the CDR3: TGTGCCATCAGTGACGGGCAGGGAGGGAACACTGAAGCTTTCTTT. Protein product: CAISDGQGGNTEAFF.

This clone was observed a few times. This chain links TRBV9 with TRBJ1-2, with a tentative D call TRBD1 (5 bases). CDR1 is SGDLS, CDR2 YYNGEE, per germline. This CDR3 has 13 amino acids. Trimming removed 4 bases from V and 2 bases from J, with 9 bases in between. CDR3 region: CASSPGGNYGYTF. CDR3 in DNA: TGTGCCAGCAGCCCGGGGGGAAACTATGGCTACACCTTC.

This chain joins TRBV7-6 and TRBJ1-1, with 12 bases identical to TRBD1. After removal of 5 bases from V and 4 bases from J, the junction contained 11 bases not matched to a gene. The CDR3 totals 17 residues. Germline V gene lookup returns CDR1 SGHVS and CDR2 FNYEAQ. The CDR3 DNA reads TGTGCCAGCAGCCGGGGGCCCGGGACAGGGGGCCCCACTGAAGCTTTCTTT. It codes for CASSRGPGTGGPTEAFF.

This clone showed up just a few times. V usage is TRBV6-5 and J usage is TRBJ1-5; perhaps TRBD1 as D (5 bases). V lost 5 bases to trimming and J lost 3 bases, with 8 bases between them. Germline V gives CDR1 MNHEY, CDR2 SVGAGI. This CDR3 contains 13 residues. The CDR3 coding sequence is TGTGCCAGCAGTCCACAGGTCAATCAGCCCCAGCATTTT. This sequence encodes CASSPQVNQPQHF.

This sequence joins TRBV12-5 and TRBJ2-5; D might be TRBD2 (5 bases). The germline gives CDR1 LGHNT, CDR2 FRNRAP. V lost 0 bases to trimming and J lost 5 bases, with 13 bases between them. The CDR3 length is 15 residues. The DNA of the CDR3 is TGTGCTAGTGGTTTGGTACGGACTCCGGGGGAGACCCAGTACTTC. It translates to CASGLVRTPGETQYF.

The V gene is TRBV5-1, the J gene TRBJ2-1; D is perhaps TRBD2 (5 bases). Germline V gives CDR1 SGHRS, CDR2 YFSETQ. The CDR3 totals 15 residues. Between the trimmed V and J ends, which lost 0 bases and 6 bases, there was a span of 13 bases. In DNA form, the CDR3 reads TGCGCCAGCAGCTTGGATGGGAGCCTCTCCAATGAGCAGTTCTTC. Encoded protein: CASSLDGSLSNEQFF.

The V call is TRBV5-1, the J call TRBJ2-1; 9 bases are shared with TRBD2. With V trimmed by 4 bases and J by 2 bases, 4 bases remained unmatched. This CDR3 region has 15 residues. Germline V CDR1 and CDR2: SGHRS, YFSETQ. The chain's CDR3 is CASSPSSGAYNEQFF. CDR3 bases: TGCGCCAGCAGCCCCTCTAGCGGGGCCTACAATGAGCAGTTCTTC.

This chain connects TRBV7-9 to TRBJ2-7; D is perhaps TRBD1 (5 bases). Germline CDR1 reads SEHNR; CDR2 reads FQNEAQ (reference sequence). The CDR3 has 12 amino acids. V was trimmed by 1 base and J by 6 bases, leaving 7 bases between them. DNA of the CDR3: TGTGCCAGCAGCTTAGAGGGGTTCGAGCAGTACTTC. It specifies CASSLEGFEQYF.

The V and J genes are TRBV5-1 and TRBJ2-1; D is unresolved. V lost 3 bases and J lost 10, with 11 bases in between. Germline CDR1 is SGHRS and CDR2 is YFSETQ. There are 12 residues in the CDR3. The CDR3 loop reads CASSSPSQEQFF. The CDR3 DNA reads TGCGCCAGCAGCTCCCCGTCCCAGGAGCAGTTCTTC.

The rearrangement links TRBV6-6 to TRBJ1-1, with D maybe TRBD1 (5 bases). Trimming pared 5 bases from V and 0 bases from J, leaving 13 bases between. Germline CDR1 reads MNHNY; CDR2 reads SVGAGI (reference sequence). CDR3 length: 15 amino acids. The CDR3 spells CASSPQGGMNTEAFF. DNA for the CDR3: TGTGCCAGCAGTCCCCAGGGCGGTATGAACACTGAAGCTTTCTTT.

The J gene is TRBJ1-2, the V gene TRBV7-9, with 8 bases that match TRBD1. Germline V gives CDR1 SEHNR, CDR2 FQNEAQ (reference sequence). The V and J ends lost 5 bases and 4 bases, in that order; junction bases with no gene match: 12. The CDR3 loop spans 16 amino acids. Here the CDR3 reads CASSPGTGQEGYGYTF. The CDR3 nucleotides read TGTGCCAGCAGCCCTGGGACAGGTCAAGAGGGCTATGGCTACACCTTC. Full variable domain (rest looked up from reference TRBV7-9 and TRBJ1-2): DTGVSQNPRHKITKRGQNVTFRCDPISEHNRLYWYRQTLGQGPEFLTYFQNEAQLEKSRLLSDRFSAERPKGSFSTLEIQRTEQGDSAMYLCASSPGTGQEGYGYTFGSGTRLTVV.